This record looks at one T cell receptor beta chain sequence and its context. These data belong to a study of CD8 T cells in Susac syndrome. CDR3 length: 18 amino acids. The V and J ends lost 2 bases and 0 bases respectively, with 19 bases between them. Germline V gives CDR1 SGHNT, CDR2 YYREEE (reference sequence). cDNA came from about 0.5 to 1 ug RNA primed by random hexamers. TCRdb fed the immunoSEQ multiplex PCR reads into MiXCR, producing one record per CDR3 protein. This table holds about 200,000 distinct CDR3 sequences, approximately 96% found once. Sequenced: CD4+ T cells from PBMCs. The rearrangement links TRBV5-4 to TRBJ2-3; no firm D call. This sequence originates from a human donor with multiple sclerosis. CDR3 amino acids: CASSLGRAWGSSTDTQYF. CDR3 nucleotides: TGTGCCAGCAGCTTAGGGCGCGCCTGGGGTTCTAGCACAGATACGCAGTATTTT.